The clone carrying this T cell receptor beta chain was counted a few times. Its antigen is not known. It was 5'RACE with constant-segment primers that produced the TCR alpha and TCR beta cDNA libraries, which carried sample barcodes and UMIs. Each CDR3 protein gets one entry after TCRdb re-called the 5' RACE reads with MiXCR. This table holds approximately 300,000 distinct CDR3 sequences, about a sixth found once. The V gene end was trimmed by 9 bases and the J gene end by 5 bases; junction bases not matched to a gene: 6. This CDR3 spans 15 amino acids. Germline CDR1 MNHEY, CDR2 SVGEGT. The sample is drawn from a study of T-cell memory formation after mild COVID-19. Study-level background: Clustering of TCRs was largely donor specific. Regarding the study as a whole: Contracting CD8+ clones were enriched in EMRA, CD4+ mainly in CM and EM. CD4+ bias marked clones expanding day 15 to 37, unlike balanced contracting clones.

This clonotype was sampled from a man younger than 35 who had mild COVID-19 (a few samples of this study predate the infection). Cell type and time point are not known. The sequencing input was PBMCs or a T cell subset sorted from them (not recorded which). The chain combines TRBV6-2 or TRBV6-3 with TRBJ2-3, with 15 nucleotides matching TRBD2. The CDR3 coding sequence is TGTGCCAGTTGGACTAGCGGGGGGGCGGTAGATACGCAGTATTTT. Its translation: CASWTSGGAVDTQYF.